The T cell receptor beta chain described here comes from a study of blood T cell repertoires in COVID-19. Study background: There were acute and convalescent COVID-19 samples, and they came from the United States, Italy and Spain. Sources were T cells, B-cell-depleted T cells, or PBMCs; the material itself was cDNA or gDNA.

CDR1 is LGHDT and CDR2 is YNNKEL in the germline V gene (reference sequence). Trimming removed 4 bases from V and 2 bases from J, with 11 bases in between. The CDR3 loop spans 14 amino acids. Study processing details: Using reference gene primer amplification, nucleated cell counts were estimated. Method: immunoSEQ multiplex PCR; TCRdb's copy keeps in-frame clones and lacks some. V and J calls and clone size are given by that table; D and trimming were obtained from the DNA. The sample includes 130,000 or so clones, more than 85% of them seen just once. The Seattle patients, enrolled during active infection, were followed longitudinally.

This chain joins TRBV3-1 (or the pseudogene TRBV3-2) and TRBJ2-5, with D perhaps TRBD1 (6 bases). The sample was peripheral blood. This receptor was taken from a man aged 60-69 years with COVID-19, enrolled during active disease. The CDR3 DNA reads TGTGCCAGCAGCCTAGGGACAACACAAGAGACCCAGTACTTC. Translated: CASSLGTTQETQYF.